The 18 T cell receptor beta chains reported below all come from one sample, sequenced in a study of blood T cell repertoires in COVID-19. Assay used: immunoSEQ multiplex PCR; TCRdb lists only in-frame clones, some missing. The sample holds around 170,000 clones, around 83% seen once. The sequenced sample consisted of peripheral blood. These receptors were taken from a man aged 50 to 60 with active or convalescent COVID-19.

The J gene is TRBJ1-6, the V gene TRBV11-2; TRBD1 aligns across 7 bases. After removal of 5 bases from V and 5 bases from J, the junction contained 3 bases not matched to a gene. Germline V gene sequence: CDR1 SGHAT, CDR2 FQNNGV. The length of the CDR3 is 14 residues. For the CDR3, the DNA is TGTGCCAGCAGCAACAGGGGCAATAATTCACCCCTCCACTTT. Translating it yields CASSNRGNNSPLHF.

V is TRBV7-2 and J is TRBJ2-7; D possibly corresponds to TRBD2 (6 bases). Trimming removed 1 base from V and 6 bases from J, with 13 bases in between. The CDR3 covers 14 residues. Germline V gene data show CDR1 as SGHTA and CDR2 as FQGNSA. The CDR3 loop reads CASSLGDSFLEQYF. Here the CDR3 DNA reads TGTGCCAGCAGCTTAGGGGACTCCTTCCTCGAGCAGTACTTC.

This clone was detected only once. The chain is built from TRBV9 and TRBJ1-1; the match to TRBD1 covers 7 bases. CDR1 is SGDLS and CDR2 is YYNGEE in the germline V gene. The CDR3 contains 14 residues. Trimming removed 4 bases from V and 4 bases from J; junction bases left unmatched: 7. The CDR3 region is CASSLDGTATEAFF. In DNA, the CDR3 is TGTGCCAGCAGCCTAGACGGGACAGCCACTGAAGCTTTCTTT.

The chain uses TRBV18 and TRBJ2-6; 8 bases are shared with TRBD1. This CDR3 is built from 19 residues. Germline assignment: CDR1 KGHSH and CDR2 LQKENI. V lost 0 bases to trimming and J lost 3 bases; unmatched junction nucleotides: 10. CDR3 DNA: TGTGCCAGCTCACCACCGTCCGGGACAGGCCAAGGTGGGGCCAACGTCCTGACTTTC. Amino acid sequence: CASSPPSGTGQGGANVLTF.

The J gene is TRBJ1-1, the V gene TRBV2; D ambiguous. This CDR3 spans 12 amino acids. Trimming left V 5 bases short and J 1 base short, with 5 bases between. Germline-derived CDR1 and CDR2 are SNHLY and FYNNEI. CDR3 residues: CASSRWNTEAFF. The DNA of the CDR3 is TGTGCCAGCAGTCGGTGGAACACTGAAGCTTTCTTT.

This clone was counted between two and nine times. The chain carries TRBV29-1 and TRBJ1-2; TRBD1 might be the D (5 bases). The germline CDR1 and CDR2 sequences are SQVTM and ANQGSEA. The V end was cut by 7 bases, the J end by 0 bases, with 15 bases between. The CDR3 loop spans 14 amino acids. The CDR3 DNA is TGCAGCGCCTACCCCGACAGCCCTAACTATGGCTACACCTTC. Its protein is CSAYPDSPNYGYTF. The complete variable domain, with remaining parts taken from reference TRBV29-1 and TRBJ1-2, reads SAVISQKPSRDICQRGTSLTIQCQVDSQVTMMFWYRQQPGQSLTLIATANQGSEATYESGFVIDKFPISRPNLTFSTLTVSNMSPEDSSIYLCSAYPDSPNYGYTFGSGTRLTVV.

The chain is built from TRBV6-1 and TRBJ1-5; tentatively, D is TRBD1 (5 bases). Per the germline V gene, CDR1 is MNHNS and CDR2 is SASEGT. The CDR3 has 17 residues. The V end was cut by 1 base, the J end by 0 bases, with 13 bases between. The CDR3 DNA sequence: TGTGCCAGCAGTGAAGTTCGCCGCAGGGCTAGCAATCAGCCCCAGCATTTT. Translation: CASSEVRRRASNQPQHF.

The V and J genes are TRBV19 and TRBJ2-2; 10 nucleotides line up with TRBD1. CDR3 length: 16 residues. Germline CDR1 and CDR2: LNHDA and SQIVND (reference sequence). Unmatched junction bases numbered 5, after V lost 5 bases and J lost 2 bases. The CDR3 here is CASSSGQGLNTGELFF. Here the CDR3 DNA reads TGTGCCAGTAGTTCGGGACAGGGGCTAAACACCGGGGAGCTGTTTTTT.

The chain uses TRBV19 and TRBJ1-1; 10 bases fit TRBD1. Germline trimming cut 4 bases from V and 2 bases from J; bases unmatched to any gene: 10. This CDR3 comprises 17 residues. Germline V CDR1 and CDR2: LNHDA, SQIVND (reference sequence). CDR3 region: CASSRPRRDRGNTEAFF. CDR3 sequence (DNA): TGTGCCAGTAGTAGACCCCGGAGGGACAGGGGTAACACTGAAGCTTTCTTT.

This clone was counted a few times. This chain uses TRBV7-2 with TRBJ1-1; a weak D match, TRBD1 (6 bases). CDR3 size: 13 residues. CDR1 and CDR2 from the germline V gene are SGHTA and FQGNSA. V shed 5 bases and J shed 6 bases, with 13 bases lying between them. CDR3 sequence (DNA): TGTGCCAGCAGCCCAGGGACATACGCTGAAGCTTTCTTT. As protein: CASSPGTYAEAFF.

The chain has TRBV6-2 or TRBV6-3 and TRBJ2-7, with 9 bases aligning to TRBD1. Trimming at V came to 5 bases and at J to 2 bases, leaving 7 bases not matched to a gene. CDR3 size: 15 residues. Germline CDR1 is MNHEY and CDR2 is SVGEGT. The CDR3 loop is CASSPGGTGTYEQYF. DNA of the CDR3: TGTGCCAGCAGTCCAGGAGGGACAGGGACCTACGAGCAGTACTTC.

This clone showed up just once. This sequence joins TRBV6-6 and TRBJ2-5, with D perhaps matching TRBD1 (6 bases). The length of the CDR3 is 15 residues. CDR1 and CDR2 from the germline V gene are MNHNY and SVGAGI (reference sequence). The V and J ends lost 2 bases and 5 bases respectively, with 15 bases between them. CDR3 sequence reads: CASSYVQGQGETQYF. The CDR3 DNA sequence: TGTGCCAGCAGTTACGTCCAGGGGCAGGGCGAGACCCAGTACTTC.

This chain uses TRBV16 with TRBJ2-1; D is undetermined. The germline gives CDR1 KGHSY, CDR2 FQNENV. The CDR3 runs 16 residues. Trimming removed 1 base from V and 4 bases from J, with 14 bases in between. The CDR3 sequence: CASSQLARVGYNEQFF. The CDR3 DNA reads TGTGCCAGCAGCCAATTGGCCCGGGTGGGTTACAATGAGCAGTTCTTC.

The CDR3: CASSPAGDTQYF. The CDR3 DNA reads as TGTGCCAGTAGTCCAGCAGGAGATACGCAGTATTTT. The chain has TRBV19 and TRBJ2-3; D not certain. V shed 5 bases and J shed 5 bases, with 8 bases lying between them. Germline CDR1 LNHDA, CDR2 SQIVND (reference sequence). The CDR3 totals 12 residues.

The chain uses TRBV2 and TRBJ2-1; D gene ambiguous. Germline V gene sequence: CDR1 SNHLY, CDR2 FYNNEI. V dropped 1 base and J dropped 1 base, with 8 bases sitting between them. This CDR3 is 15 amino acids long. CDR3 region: CASSEGLRSYNEQFF. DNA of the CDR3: TGTGCCAGCAGTGAAGGTTTGCGGTCCTACAATGAGCAGTTCTTC.

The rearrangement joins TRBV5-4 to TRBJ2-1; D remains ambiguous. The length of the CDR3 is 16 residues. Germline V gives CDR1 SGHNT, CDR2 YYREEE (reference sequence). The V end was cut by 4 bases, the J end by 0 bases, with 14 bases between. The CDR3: CASSPLLRDSYNEQFF. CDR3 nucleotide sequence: TGTGCCAGCAGCCCTCTTTTGCGCGACTCCTACAATGAGCAGTTCTTC.

The CDR3 sequence: CASSGTKQNIQYF. CDR3 DNA: TGTGCCAGTAGTGGAACAAAACAGAACATTCAGTACTTC. V and J are TRBV19 and TRBJ2-4; D unclear. This CDR3 spans 13 amino acids. Between the trimmed V and J ends, which lost 5 bases and 7 bases, there was a span of 12 bases. Germline V lookup: CDR1 LNHDA, CDR2 SQIVND (reference sequence).

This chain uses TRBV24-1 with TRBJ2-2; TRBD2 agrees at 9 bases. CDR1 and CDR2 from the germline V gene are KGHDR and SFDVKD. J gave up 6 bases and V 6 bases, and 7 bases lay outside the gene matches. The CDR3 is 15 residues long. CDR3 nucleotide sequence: TGTGCCACCAGTAATAGCGGGAGCGGGGCCGGGGAGCTGTTTTTT. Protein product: CATSNSGSGAGELFF.